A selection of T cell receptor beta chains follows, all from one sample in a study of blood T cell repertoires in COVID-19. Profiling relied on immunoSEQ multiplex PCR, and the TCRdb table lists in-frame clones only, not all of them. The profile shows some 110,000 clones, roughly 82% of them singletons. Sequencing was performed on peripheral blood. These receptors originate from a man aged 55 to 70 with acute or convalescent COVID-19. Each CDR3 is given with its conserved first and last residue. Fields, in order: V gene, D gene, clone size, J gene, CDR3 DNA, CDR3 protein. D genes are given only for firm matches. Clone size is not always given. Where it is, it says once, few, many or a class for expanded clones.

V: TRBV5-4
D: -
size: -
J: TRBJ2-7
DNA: TGTGCCAGCAGCTCTCGACTAGAAGCTGACGAGCAGTACTTC
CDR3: CASSSRLEADEQYF

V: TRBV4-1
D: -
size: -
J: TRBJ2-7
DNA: TGCGCCAGCAGCCAAGAAGGGGATCCACTGTACTACGAGCAGTACTTC
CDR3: CASSQEGDPLYYEQYF

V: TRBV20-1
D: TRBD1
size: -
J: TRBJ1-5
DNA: TGCAGTGCTAGTTTGGGGACAGGGAATCAGCCCCAGCATTTT
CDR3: CSASLGTGNQPQHF

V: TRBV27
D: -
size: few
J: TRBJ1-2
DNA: TGTGCCAGCAGTTTTAGGGGCAACTATGGCTACACCTTC
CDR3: CASSFRGNYGYTF

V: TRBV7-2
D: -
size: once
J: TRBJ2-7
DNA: TGTGCCAGCAGCTTAGGGACAGTAGGTGAGCAGTACTTC
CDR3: CASSLGTVGEQYF

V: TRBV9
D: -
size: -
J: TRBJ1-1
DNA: TGTGCCAGCAGCGGTGAAAGAGCCCGTTTGAACACTGAAGCTTTCTTT
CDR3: CASSGERARLNTEAFF

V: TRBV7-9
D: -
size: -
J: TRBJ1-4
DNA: TGTGCCAGCAGCAGACCCGGAGGGGCCGAAAAACTGTTTTTT
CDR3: CASSRPGGAEKLFF

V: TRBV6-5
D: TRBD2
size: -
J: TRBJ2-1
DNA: TGTGCCAGCAGACTAGCGGGAGGGAATGAGCAGTTCTTC
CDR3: CASRLAGGNEQFF

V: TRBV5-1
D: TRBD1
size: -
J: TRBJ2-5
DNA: TGCGCCAGCAGACCCGGGACAGGCCCAGAGACCCAGTACTTC
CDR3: CASRPGTGPETQYF

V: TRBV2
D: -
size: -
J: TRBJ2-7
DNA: TGTGCCAGCAGTGAAGCGCTTGCGGCCCGGTACTTC
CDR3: CASSEALAARYF

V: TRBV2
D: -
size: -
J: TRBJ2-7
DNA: TGTGCCAGCAGTGGAGAATACGAGCAGTACTTC
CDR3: CASSGEYEQYF

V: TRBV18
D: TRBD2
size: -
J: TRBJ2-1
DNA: TGTGCCAGCTCACCGGGCGGGAGGGATTACAATGAGCAGTTCTTC
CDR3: CASSPGGRDYNEQFF

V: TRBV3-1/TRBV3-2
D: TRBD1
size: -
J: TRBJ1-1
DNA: TGTGCCAGCAGCCCTATATCGACAGGGGACACTGAAGCTTTCTTT
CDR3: CASSPISTGDTEAFF

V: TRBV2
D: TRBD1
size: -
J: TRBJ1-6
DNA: TGTGCCAGCAGTGATGCACCGGGACAGGGGTATTCACCCCTCCACTTT
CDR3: CASSDAPGQGYSPLHF

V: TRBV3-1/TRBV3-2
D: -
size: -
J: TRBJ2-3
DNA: TGTGCCAGCAGCCAAGCAGGGGTGGATACGCAGTATTTT
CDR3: CASSQAGVDTQYF

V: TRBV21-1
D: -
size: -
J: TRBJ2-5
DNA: TGTGCCAGCACCAAAAGGGGGGGGGCTGTGACCCAGTACTTC
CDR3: CASTKRGGAVTQYF

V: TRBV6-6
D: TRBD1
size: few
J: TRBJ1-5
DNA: TGTGCCAGCAGTTACGGGGGGACAGGGGGCACTCAGCCCCAGCATTTT
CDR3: CASSYGGTGGTQPQHF

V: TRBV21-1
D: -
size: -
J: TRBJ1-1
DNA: TGTGCCAGCAGCAAAGCGCCGGACAGTTCTCTGGGGGCTTTCTTT
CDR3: CASSKAPDSSLGAFF

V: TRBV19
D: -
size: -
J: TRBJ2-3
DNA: TGTGCCAGTAGGTCCCTACCGGGGGACCGCACAGATACGCAGTATTTT
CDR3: CASRSLPGDRTDTQYF

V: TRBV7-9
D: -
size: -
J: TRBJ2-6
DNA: TGTGCCAGCAGCTTCTACCTCTCTGGGGCCAACGTCCTGACTTTC
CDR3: CASSFYLSGANVLTF

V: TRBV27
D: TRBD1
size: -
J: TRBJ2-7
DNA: TGTGCCAGCAGTTTAGTTACTGGGACAGGGGGTGGGGAGCAGTACTTC
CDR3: CASSLVTGTGGGEQYF

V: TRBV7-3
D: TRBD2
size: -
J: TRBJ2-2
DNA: TGTGCCAGCGGACCGGGACTAGCGGGTTCGAACACCGGGGAGCTGTTTTTT
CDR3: CASGPGLAGSNTGELFF

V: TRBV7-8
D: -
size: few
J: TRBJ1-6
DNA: TGTGCCAGCAGCACCGAGAGTTATAATTCACCCCTCCACTTT
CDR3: CASSTESYNSPLHF

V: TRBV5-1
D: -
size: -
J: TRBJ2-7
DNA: TGCGCCAGCAGCTTGGAAACGGTGACTTACGAGCAGTACTTC
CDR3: CASSLETVTYEQYF

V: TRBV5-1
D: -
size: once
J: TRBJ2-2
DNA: TGCGCCAGCAGCTTGATCGCCAGGACAAACACCGGGGAGCTGTTTTTT
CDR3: CASSLIARTNTGELFF

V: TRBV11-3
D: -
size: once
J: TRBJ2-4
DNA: TGTGCCAGCAGCTTACAGCGAGGGATAAACATTCAGTACTTC
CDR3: CASSLQRGINIQYF

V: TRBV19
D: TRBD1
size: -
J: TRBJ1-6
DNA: TGTGCCAGTACCGGACAGGCTGCCTATAATTCACCCCTCCACTTT
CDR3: CASTGQAAYNSPLHF

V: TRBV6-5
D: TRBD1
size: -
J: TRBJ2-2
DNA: TGTGCCAGCAGTTTCCGGGACAGCACCGGGGAGCTGTTTTTT
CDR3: CASSFRDSTGELFF

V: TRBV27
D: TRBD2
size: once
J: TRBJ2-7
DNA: TGTGCCAGCAGGGCCGGGACTAGCGGGAACTACTTCTACGAGCAGTACTTC
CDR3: CASRAGTSGNYFYEQYF

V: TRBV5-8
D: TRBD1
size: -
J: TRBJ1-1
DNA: TGTGCCAGTAACCGGGACAGATACACTGAAGCTTTCTTT
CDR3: CASNRDRYTEAFF

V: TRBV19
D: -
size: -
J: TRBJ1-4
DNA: TGTGCCAGTAGTGGGGGGTGGCCTAATGAAAAACTGTTTTTT
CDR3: CASSGGWPNEKLFF

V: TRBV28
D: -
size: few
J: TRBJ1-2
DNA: TGTGCCAGCAGTTTGGGGGGGACACCGTACACCTTC
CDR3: CASSLGGTPYTF

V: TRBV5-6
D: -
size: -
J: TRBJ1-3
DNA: TGTGCCAGCAGCTTGGGTTTCGGTTTCTCTGGAAACACCATATATTTT
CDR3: CASSLGFGFSGNTIYF

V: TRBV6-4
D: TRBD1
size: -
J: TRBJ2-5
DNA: TGTGCCAGCAGTTCAGGGACAGGGGACCAAGAGACCCAGTACTTC
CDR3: CASSSGTGDQETQYF

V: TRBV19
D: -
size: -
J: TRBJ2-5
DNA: TGTGCCAGTAGTATCTTGGAGAAAGAGACCCAGTACTTC
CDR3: CASSILEKETQYF

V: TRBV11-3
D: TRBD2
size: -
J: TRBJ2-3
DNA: TGTGCCAGCAGCTTAATAGCGGGAAATAGGGCAGATACGCAGTATTTT
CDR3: CASSLIAGNRADTQYF